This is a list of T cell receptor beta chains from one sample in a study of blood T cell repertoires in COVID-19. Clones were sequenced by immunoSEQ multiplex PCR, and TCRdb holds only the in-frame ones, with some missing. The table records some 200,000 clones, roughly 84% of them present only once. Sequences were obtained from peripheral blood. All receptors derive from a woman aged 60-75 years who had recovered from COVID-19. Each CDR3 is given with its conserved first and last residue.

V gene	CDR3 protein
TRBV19	CASSTGQGNSPLHF
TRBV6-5	CASRLRGGTQYF
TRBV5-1	CASSLVPLAGASTDTQYF
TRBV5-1	CASRNQDLNLIYGYTF
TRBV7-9	CASSPVYEQYF
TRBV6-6	CASSKGLAGTQETQYF
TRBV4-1	CASSQGQGAGTGELFF
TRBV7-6	CASSPSGWRTEAFF
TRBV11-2	CASSLTGGTEAFF
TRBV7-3	CASSFGKARYNEQFF
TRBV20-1	CGSRRDYGYTF
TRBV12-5	CASGLAWGGDEQYF
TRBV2	CASIRDWSRWETQYF
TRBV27	CASSLSIGGGYNSPLHF
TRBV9	CASSGLAGRNEQFF
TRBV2	CASKDRSNTGELFF
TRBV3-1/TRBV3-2	CASSPWDRVAEQYF
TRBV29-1	CSVEGLAGDNEQFF
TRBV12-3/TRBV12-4	CASRSQANTEAFF
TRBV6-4	CASRGQGRPLNTEAFF
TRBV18	CASSPPSSGRGYTF
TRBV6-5	CASSYSYGNQPQHF
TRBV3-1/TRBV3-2	CASSQGGGFGEAFF
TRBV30	CAWSHLPGLAGVNEQFF
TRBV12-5	CASAARELFF
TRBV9	CASSVDSNYGYTF
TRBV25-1	CASSSFGEGQVRYF
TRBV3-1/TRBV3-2	CASSVDGGGQGYTF
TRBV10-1	CASRWGPNNSPLHF
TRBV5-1	CASSLFSTGGDSTQYF
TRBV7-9	CASSTTGTGATEAFF
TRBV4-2	CASSQESASGVSDTQYF
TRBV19	CASSFLTGGFYGYTF
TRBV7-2	CASSLSSGVAGEQFF
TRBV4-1	CASSASPAGWTNEKLFF
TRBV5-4	CASRAGLAGGTDTQYF
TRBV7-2	CASSFQASGGHEQFF
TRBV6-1	CASSEVGRYSGNTIYF
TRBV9	CASSVASTGEYEAFF
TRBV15	CATSRGSSNEKLFF
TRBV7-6	CASSWTSGGPNEQFF
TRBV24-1	CATSHPGDDEQFF
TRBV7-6	CASSRAGGFTDTQYF
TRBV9	CASSAWGTGAGANVLTF
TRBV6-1	CASSEFVGVSNQPQHF
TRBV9	CASSPRLAGRETQYF
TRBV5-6	CASSAGLVEGTQYF
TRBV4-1	CASSRGTYTDTQYF
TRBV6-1	CASSEGGARYGLGYTF